The rows below give T cell receptor beta chains drawn from one sample of a study of shared clonotypes between healthy human individuals. Some clones are missing from TCRdb's copy, which holds only in-frame ones; the method was immunoSEQ multiplex PCR. Among around 700,000 clones listed, 92% were seen once. The sample was naive CD8+ T cells sorted from blood. The receptors originated from a man younger than 45 in good health. Each CDR3 is given with its conserved first and last residue. A D gene is named only where the DNA matches it firmly. For some rows the clone size is stated as once, few or many, or as a class when expanded; others skip it.

>.|.|TRBV27|17|TRBJ1-1
CASSLQGGDHMNTEAFF
TGTGCCAGCAGTTTACAGGGAGGGGACCACATGAACACTGAAGCTTTCTTT
>medium-sized|TRBD1|TRBV5-6|14|TRBJ2-1
CASSPDRDNNEQFF
TGTGCCAGCAGCCCCGACAGGGATAACAATGAGCAGTTCTTC
>.|.|TRBV4-1|14|TRBJ2-2
CASSQDSETGELFF
TGCGCCAGCAGCCAAGATTCGGAGACCGGGGAGCTGTTTTTT
>.|.|TRBV19|13|TRBJ2-7
CASSFTGSYEQYF
TGTGCCAGTAGTTTTACAGGTTCCTACGAGCAGTACTTC
>.|.|TRBV7-9|14|TRBJ2-1
CASSLTGPGNEQFF
TGTGCCAGCAGCTTGACTGGGCCGGGGAATGAGCAGTTCTTC
>.|.|TRBV29-1|11|TRBJ2-1
CSGEGGVEQFF
TGCAGCGGGGAAGGAGGAGTTGAGCAGTTCTTC
>.|.|TRBV29-1|13|TRBJ1-4
CSVVEGQDEKLFF
TGCAGCGTTGTGGAGGGTCAGGATGAAAAACTGTTTTTT
>.|TRBD2|TRBV2|18|TRBJ2-1
CASSEAPLAGGINNEQFF
TGTGCCAGCAGTGAAGCCCCTCTAGCGGGAGGGATTAACAATGAGCAGTTCTTC
>.|.|TRBV28|15|TRBJ1-5
CASTIRGDRNQPQHF
TGTGCCAGCACCATCCGAGGGGATCGCAATCAGCCCCAGCATTTT
>.|TRBD1|TRBV5-5|13|TRBJ2-7
CASGTAGGDEQYF
TGTGCCAGCGGAACGGCAGGGGGAGACGAGCAGTACTTC
>.|.|TRBV9|14|TRBJ2-3
CASSVAGGRDTQYF
TGTGCCAGCAGCGTAGCTGGGGGGCGCGATACGCAGTATTTT
>.|.|TRBV2|13|TRBJ2-1
CASDGVLYNEQFF
TGTGCCAGCGACGGAGTACTTTACAATGAGCAGTTCTTC
>.|.|TRBV4-1|16|TRBJ2-7
CASSPSVTESSYEQYF
TGCGCCAGCAGCCCGTCCGTGACAGAGTCATCCTACGAGCAGTACTTC
>.|.|TRBV9|12|TRBJ1-1
CASSPGITEAFF
TGTGCCAGCAGCCCAGGGATCACTGAAGCTTTCTTT
>.|TRBD1|TRBV10-3|18|TRBJ1-1
CAISSRDRDSSLNTEAFF
TGTGCCATCAGCTCCCGGGACAGGGACTCTTCGTTGAACACTGAAGCTTTCTTT
>.|TRBD1|TRBV2|14|TRBJ1-2
CASKTGGGGYGYTF
TGTGCCAGCAAGACAGGGGGCGGCGGCTATGGCTACACCTTC
>.|.|TRBV6-5|13|TRBJ1-2
CASSYSSSYGYTF
TGTGCCAGCAGTTATTCGAGCTCCTATGGCTACACCTTC
>.|.|TRBV19|13|TRBJ2-7
CASSIAVGYEQYF
TGTGCCAGTAGTATAGCTGTAGGGTACGAGCAGTACTTC
>.|.|TRBV7-9|12|TRBJ2-7
CASSFEFYEQYF
TGTGCCAGCAGCTTCGAATTCTACGAGCAGTACTTC
>few|TRBD1|TRBV7-3|13|TRBJ2-7
CASSLTGDYEQYF
TGTGCCAGCAGCTTGACAGGGGACTACGAGCAGTACTTC
>.|TRBD1|TRBV29-1|14|TRBJ2-5
CSVKLTGKQETQYF
TGCAGCGTGAAGTTGACAGGGAAGCAAGAGACCCAGTACTTC
>.|TRBD2|TRBV7-3|14|TRBJ2-3
CASSWTSSTDTQYF
TGTGCCAGCAGCTGGACTAGTTCCACAGATACGCAGTATTTT
>.|.|TRBV28|14|TRBJ1-1
CASSLWRAGTEAFF
TGTGCCAGCAGTTTATGGAGGGCAGGGACTGAAGCTTTCTTT
>.|TRBD2|TRBV9|15|TRBJ2-3
CASSLSGRSTDTQYF
TGTGCCAGCAGCCTGAGCGGGAGATCAACAGATACGCAGTATTTT
>.|TRBD2|TRBV27|15|TRBJ2-3
CASSLTGGPEDTQYF
TGTGCCAGCAGTTTAACGGGAGGGCCTGAAGATACGCAGTATTTT
>.|TRBD1|TRBV7-9|15|TRBJ2-1
CASSFGTGYDNEQFF
TGTGCCAGCAGCTTTGGGACAGGGTACGACAATGAGCAGTTCTTC
>.|TRBD2|TRBV28|16|TRBJ2-3
CASSSLAGVSTDTQYF
TGTGCCAGCAGTTCCCTAGCGGGAGTTAGCACAGATACGCAGTATTTT
>.|.|TRBV29-1|15|TRBJ2-2
CSFCAGVEATGELFF
TGCAGCTTCTGCGCCGGGGTTGAGGCCACCGGGGAGCTGTTTTTT
>.|TRBD2|TRBV27|14|TRBJ2-7
CASSRGRVSREQYF
TGTGCCAGCAGCCGCGGGAGGGTCTCAAGGGAGCAGTACTTC
>.|.|TRBV9|13|TRBJ2-7
CASSGTHRAEQYF
TGTGCCAGCAGCGGGACTCACCGCGCCGAGCAGTACTTC
>.|.|TRBV28|16|TRBJ1-5
CASSLGSGYSNQPQHF
TGTGCCAGCAGTTTAGGCTCGGGCTATAGCAATCAGCCCCAGCATTTT
>.|.|TRBV7-8|13|TRBJ2-7
CASSSPSAYEQYF
TGTGCCAGCAGCTCCCCTAGTGCCTACGAGCAGTACTTC
>.|.|TRBV7-6|13|TRBJ1-2
CASSLIAGYGYTF
TGTGCCAGCAGCTTAATTGCGGGCTATGGCTACACCTTC
>.|TRBD2|TRBV4-1|16|TRBJ2-1
CASSQEPGGGGNEQFF
TGCGCCAGCAGCCAAGAACCCGGCGGGGGTGGTAATGAGCAGTTCTTC
>.|.|TRBV4-1|13|TRBJ2-7
CASSPRLFLEQYF
TGCGCCAGCAGCCCCCGGCTGTTCCTCGAGCAGTACTTC
>.|.|TRBV6-1|13|TRBJ2-7
CASSGVTYYEQYF
TGTGCCAGCAGTGGGGTGACCTACTACGAGCAGTACTTC
>.|.|TRBV15|15|TRBJ1-5
CATSRETDSNQPQHF
TGTGCCACCAGCAGAGAGACAGATAGCAATCAGCCCCAGCATTTT
>.|.|TRBV11-2|12|TRBJ1-1
CASSWSRTEAFF
TGTGCCAGCAGCTGGAGTAGGACTGAAGCTTTCTTT
>.|.|TRBV21-1|21|TRBJ2-7
CASSKYSQPNRDRLDFDEQYF
TGTGCCAGCAGCAAATACTCCCAACCCAACCGGGACAGGCTAGATTTCGACGAGCAGTACTTC
>.|TRBD2|TRBV7-7|14|TRBJ2-1
CASSPGGFYNEQFF
TGTGCTAGCAGCCCGGGAGGCTTCTACAATGAGCAGTTCTTC
>.|TRBD2|TRBV5-8|15|TRBJ2-2
CASSLRAGGPGELFF
TGTGCCAGCAGCTTGAGAGCGGGAGGGCCCGGGGAGCTGTTTTTT
>.|.|TRBV5-6|13|TRBJ2-4
CASGSSSKNIQYF
TGTGCCAGCGGGAGTTCGTCCAAAAACATTCAGTACTTC
>.|TRBD1|TRBV7-9|17|TRBJ1-1
CASSPGWPGTANTEAFF
TGTGCCAGCAGCCCGGGTTGGCCCGGGACAGCGAACACTGAAGCTTTCTTT
>.|.|TRBV5-4|18|TRBJ2-1
CASSLGVLRTEPYNEQFF
TGTGCCAGCAGCTTGGGGGTACTCCGGACCGAACCCTACAATGAGCAGTTCTTC
>.|.|TRBV6-6|15|TRBJ1-2
CASSYSQETNYGYTF
TGTGCCAGCAGTTACTCACAGGAAACTAACTATGGCTACACCTTC
>.|.|TRBV27|13|TRBJ1-1
CASSLGPNTEAFF
TGTGCCAGTAGCTTGGGGCCGAACACTGAAGCTTTCTTT
>.|.|TRBV7-6|14|TRBJ1-3
CASSLAGAGNTIYF
TGTGCCAGCAGCTTAGCGGGGGCTGGAAACACCATATATTTT